A single sample is the source of the 22 T cell receptor beta chains below, sequenced in a study of blood T cell repertoires in COVID-19. The protocol was immunoSEQ multiplex PCR, while the TCRdb copy is restricted to in-frame clones and leaves out a portion. The repertoire holds some 230,000 clones, with 75% to 85% as singletons. Sequenced material: peripheral blood. The receptors derive from a woman between 45 and 60 years old with acute or convalescent COVID-19.

This clone was found a few times. CDR3 residues: CATSEGRWESTDTQYF. The CDR3 DNA reads TGTGCCACCAGTGAGGGGAGGTGGGAGTCCACAGATACGCAGTATTTT. The gene calls are TRBV24-1 and TRBJ2-3; TRBD2 is a possible D gene (6 bases). Germline CDR1 KGHDR, CDR2 SFDVKD. V lost 4 bases and J 2 bases, leaving 15 bases between the germline ends. There are 16 residues in the CDR3.

The chain has TRBV10-2 and TRBJ2-4; 7 bases line up with TRBD1. Germline trimming cut 3 bases from V and 6 bases from J; bases unmatched to any gene: 5. The germline gives CDR1 WSHSY, CDR2 SAAADI. This CDR3 has 14 residues. The CDR3 DNA follows: TGCGCCAGCAGTGAACAGGGGATCTTAAACATTCAGTACTTC. Translated, it gives CASSEQGILNIQYF.

This clone was seen at least ten times. CDR3 sequence reads: CASTSGQGLRNSPLHF. The CDR3 DNA reads as TGTGCCAGCACATCGGGACAGGGATTAAGGAATTCACCCCTCCACTTT. This rearrangement joins TRBV28 to TRBJ1-6; TRBD1 matches 9 bases. The germline gives CDR1 MDHEN, CDR2 SYDVKM. Trimming took 7 bases from V and 7 from J; bases not matched to a gene: 11. This CDR3 spans 16 amino acids.

This chain uses TRBV30 with TRBJ2-4; 9 bases align to TRBD1. The length of the CDR3 is 14 residues. J was trimmed by 6 bases and V by 3 bases; bases with no gene match: 6. Germline loops: CDR1 GTSNPN, CDR2 SVGIG (reference sequence). The CDR3 region has the DNA TGTGCCTGGAGGACGACAGGGGGAATAAACATTCAGTACTTC. Protein: CAWRTTGGINIQYF.

This clone occurred a few times. The rearrangement uses TRBV7-9 and TRBJ2-3, with D hard to call. Trimming cost V 5 bases and J 6 bases, with 6 bases left between them. The CDR3 is 11 amino acids. CDR1 SEHNR and CDR2 FQNEAQ come from the germline V gene (reference sequence). The CDR3 DNA reads TGTGCCAGCAGCCGGCGGGATACGCAGTATTTT. This codes for CASSRRDTQYF. The variable domain in full, completed from reference TRBV7-9 and TRBJ2-3, reads DTGVSQNPRHKITKRGQNVTFRCDPISEHNRLYWYRQTLGQGPEFLTYFQNEAQLEKSRLLSDRFSAERPKGSFSTLEIQRTEQGDSAMYLCASSRRDTQYFGPGTRLTVL.

This clone showed up just once. This sequence joins TRBV7-9 and TRBJ2-4, with D possibly being TRBD2 (7 bases). The CDR3 consists of 15 residues. Deletions cut 5 bases from V and 3 bases from J, with 14 bases between. Per the germline V gene, CDR1 is SEHNR and CDR2 is FQNEAQ (reference sequence). The CDR3 loop reads CASSPRGEGKNIQYF. CDR3 bases: TGTGCCAGCAGCCCAAGGGGGGAGGGCAAAAACATTCAGTACTTC.

This chain uses TRBV29-1 with TRBJ1-5; no clear D. This CDR3 region has 12 residues. Germline V gene data show CDR1 as SQVTM and CDR2 as ANQGSEA. V shed 4 bases and J shed 3 bases, with 7 bases lying between them. CDR3 amino acids: CSVGQYNQPQHF. The CDR3 DNA sequence: TGCAGCGTTGGGCAGTACAATCAGCCCCAGCATTTT.

Ten or more counts support this clone. The same CDR3 also results from other DNA sequences found in this sample. This chain joins TRBV7-8 and TRBJ1-2; the D is unclear. Between the trimmed V and J ends, which lost 8 bases and 1 base, there was a span of 14 bases. Germline CDR1 reads SGHVS; CDR2 reads FQNEAQ. The CDR3 is 14 amino acids. CDR3 region: CASSLDAVNYGYTF. In nucleotides, the CDR3 is TGTGCCAGCTCCTTGGATGCGGTTAACTATGGCTACACCTTC.

The chain combines TRBV11-2 with TRBJ1-2; D possibly corresponds to TRBD1 (5 bases). V lost 5 bases and J 0 bases, leaving 13 bases between the germline ends. CDR3 length: 15 amino acids. Germline V gene sequence: CDR1 SGHAT, CDR2 FQNNGV. The CDR3 protein is CASSLGASSNYGYTF. CDR3 sequence (DNA): TGTGCCAGCAGCCTAGGGGCCAGCTCTAACTATGGCTACACCTTC.

Remarks on this clone: Other nucleotide sequences from this sample produce the same CDR3. The chain carries TRBV19 and TRBJ2-1; D might be TRBD2 (6 bases). Per the germline V gene, CDR1 is LNHDA and CDR2 is SQIVND (reference sequence). The CDR3 consists of 15 residues. Trimming stripped 1 base from V and 4 bases from J, with 11 bases between. The CDR3 loop is CASSIVGGDYNEQFF. As DNA, the CDR3 is TGTGCCAGTAGTATAGTAGGCGGGGATTACAATGAGCAGTTCTTC.

The rearrangement uses TRBV3-1 (or the pseudogene TRBV3-2) and TRBJ2-4; weak D call: TRBD1 (6 bases). Trimming cost V 1 base and J 0 bases, with 16 bases left between them. Germline V lookup: CDR1 LGHDT, CDR2 YNNKEL (reference sequence). There are 18 residues in the CDR3. The CDR3 region is CASSQGLYRVRAKNIQYF. The CDR3 DNA sequence: TGTGCCAGCAGCCAAGGCCTCTACAGGGTCCGAGCCAAAAACATTCAGTACTTC.

J is TRBJ2-5 and V is TRBV18; 8 nucleotides align to TRBD1. The trim removed 4 bases at V and 3 bases at J, leaving 1 base unmatched. This CDR3 is built from 13 residues. CDR1 and CDR2 (germline): KGHSH, LQKENI. The CDR3 DNA reads TGTGCCAGCTCACAGGGACAGGAAGAGACCCAGTACTTC. Translating it yields CASSQGQEETQYF.

As DNA, the CDR3 is TGTGCCAGCAGTCCGATCGAGACAGGGTATAATTCACCCCTCCACTTT. Protein sequence: CASSPIETGYNSPLHF. The rearrangement joins TRBV9 to TRBJ1-6; 7 bases match TRBD1. This CDR3 is 16 amino acids long. Germline lookup yields CDR1 SGDLS and CDR2 YYNGEE. V lost 5 bases and J lost 4; bases outside the gene matches: 9. The full variable domain, its missing parts supplied by reference TRBV9 and TRBJ1-6, is DSGVTQTPKHLITATGQRVTLRCSPRSGDLSVYWYQQSLDQGLQFLIQYYNGEERAKGNILERFSAQQFPDLHSELNLSSLELGDSALYFCASSPIETGYNSPLHFGNGTRLTVT.

V is TRBV6-2 or TRBV6-3 and J is TRBJ2-3, with 7 bases aligning to TRBD1. CDR3 length: 16 residues. V lost 6 bases, J lost 4 bases, and 13 bases stayed unmatched. The germline V gene encodes CDR1 MNHEY and CDR2 SVGEGT. The CDR3 region is CASSIGGSSQADTQYF. The CDR3 coding sequence is TGTGCCAGCAGCATAGGGGGCTCTTCACAGGCAGATACGCAGTATTTT.

This clone was counted once. This chain connects TRBV9 to TRBJ1-2; 11 bases align to TRBD1. Per the germline V gene, CDR1 is SGDLS and CDR2 is YYNGEE. There are 16 residues in the CDR3. Unmatched junction bases numbered 7, after V lost 3 bases and J lost 3 bases. The CDR3 DNA reads TGTGCCAGCAGCGAGAGGGACAGGGGGTACGACTATGGCTACACCTTC. Amino acid sequence: CASSERDRGYDYGYTF.

The J gene is TRBJ2-2, the V gene TRBV15, with 7 bases matching TRBD1. Trimming removed 0 bases from V and 4 bases from J; junction bases left unmatched: 14. This CDR3 is built from 19 residues. Germline V gene lookup returns CDR1 LNHNV and CDR2 YYDKDF (reference sequence). For the CDR3, the DNA is TGTGCCACCAGCAGAGATCGGGCGCAGGGGGATTTGAGCACCGGGGAGCTGTTTTTT. Translation gives CATSRDRAQGDLSTGELFF.

The V gene is TRBV30, the J gene TRBJ1-2, with a possible D match to TRBD1 (6 bases). The CDR3 is 16 residues long. Trimming cost V 5 bases and J 5 bases, with 24 bases left between them. CDR1 and CDR2 from the germline V gene are GTSNPN and SVGIG (reference sequence). In DNA, the CDR3 is TGTGCCTGGTCTCAGGTGGCTGTGGGGGCGGCTTATGGCTACACCTTC. Its protein is CAWSQVAVGAAYGYTF.

V is TRBV7-2 and J is TRBJ2-7, with D maybe TRBD1 (5 bases). V gave up 5 bases and J gave up 0 bases, with 17 bases separating them. Per germline, CDR1 SGHTA and CDR2 FQGNSA. CDR3 length: 16 amino acids. The CDR3 loop reads CASSPETAISSYEQYF. The CDR3 DNA sequence: TGTGCCAGCAGCCCAGAGACAGCGATTAGCTCCTACGAGCAGTACTTC.

This sequence joins TRBV3-1 (or the pseudogene TRBV3-2) and TRBJ1-2; 7 positions agree with TRBD1. This CDR3 spans 15 amino acids. Germline CDR1 is LGHDT and CDR2 is YNNKEL (reference sequence). J was trimmed by 4 bases and V by 5 bases; bases with no gene match: 10. The CDR3 region is CASSGWDRGGYGYTF. Written as DNA, the CDR3 is TGTGCCAGCAGCGGATGGGACAGAGGAGGCTATGGCTACACCTTC.

This chain uses TRBV5-4 with TRBJ2-3; tentative D call: TRBD2 (5 bases). Per germline, CDR1 SGHNT and CDR2 YYREEE (reference sequence). The CDR3 is 13 amino acids. V lost 4 bases to trimming and J lost 6 bases, with 12 bases between them. The CDR3 here is CASSQTGGDTQYF. The CDR3 DNA follows: TGTGCCAGCAGCCAGACGGGCGGGGATACGCAGTATTTT.

This chain links TRBV15 with TRBJ2-1; 11 bases map to TRBD2. V was clipped by 0 bases and J by 6 bases; unmatched bases: 4. CDR3 size: 16 residues. Germline loops: CDR1 LNHNV, CDR2 YYDKDF (reference sequence). The CDR3 loop reads CATSRDRLAGGNEQFF. CDR3 sequence (DNA): TGTGCCACCAGCAGAGATAGGCTAGCGGGGGGCAATGAGCAGTTCTTC.

For this clone: One end of the junction varies from germline; a read error may be responsible. The J gene is TRBJ1-4, the V gene TRBV28; the D gene is possibly TRBD1 (5 bases). Germline V gives CDR1 MDHEN, CDR2 SYDVKM. CDR3 size: 14 residues. DNA for the CDR3: TGTGCCAGCAGGGAGGGTAACACCGGGACCGCTGGTGTTTTT. Its translation: CASREGNTGTAGVF. Full variable domain (outside the CDR3, taken from reference TRBV28 and TRBJ1-4): DVKVTQSSRYLVKRTGEKVFLECVQDMDHENMFWYRQDPGLGLRLIYFSYDVKMKEKGDIPEGYSVSREKKERFSLILESASTNQTSMYLCASREGNTGTAGVFGSGTQLSVL.